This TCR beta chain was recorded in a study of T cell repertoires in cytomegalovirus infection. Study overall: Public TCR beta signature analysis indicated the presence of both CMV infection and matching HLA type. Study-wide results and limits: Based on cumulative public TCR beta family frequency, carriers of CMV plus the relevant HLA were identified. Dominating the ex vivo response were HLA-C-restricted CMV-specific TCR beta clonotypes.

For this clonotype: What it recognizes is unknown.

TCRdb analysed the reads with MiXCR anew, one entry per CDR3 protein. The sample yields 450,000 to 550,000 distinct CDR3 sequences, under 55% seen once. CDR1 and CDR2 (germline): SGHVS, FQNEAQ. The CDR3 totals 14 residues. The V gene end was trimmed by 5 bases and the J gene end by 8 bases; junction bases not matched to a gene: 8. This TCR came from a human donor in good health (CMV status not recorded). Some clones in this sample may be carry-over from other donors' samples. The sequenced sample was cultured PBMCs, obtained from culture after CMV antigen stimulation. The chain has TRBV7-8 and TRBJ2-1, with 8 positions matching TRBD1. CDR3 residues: CASSPTTGVDEQFF. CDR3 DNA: TGTGCCAGCAGCCCAACGACAGGGGTCGATGAGCAGTTCTTC.